A selection of T cell receptor beta chains follows, all from one sample in a study of shared clonotypes between healthy human individuals. The method was immunoSEQ multiplex PCR; TCRdb's version includes in-frame clones alone and lacks a portion of them. The data show approximately 2,000,000 clones, roughly 95% seen once. The specimen was naive CD8+ T cells from PBMCs. The source is a man between 18 and 35 years old in good health. Some clones in this sample may be carry-over from other donors' samples. Each CDR3 is given without its conserved first and last residue. The D gene is left open where the match is weak.

J	V	D	CDR3
TRBJ2-4	TRBV9	NA	ASSVAPDSWENIQY
TRBJ2-7	TRBV7-2	TRBD2	ASRDFSGGFYEQY
TRBJ2-3	TRBV7-3	NA	ASSLRGSLPDTQY
TRBJ1-1	TRBV28	TRBD1	ASSLDRDGTEAF
TRBJ1-5	TRBV23-1	NA	ASSQSEGPRPQH
TRBJ2-7	TRBV4-3	TRBD2	ASSQESGSWYEQY
TRBJ2-7	TRBV6-5	TRBD1	ASSYRNRGSEQY
TRBJ2-7	TRBV6-5	NA	ASSYRADSYEQY
TRBJ2-3	TRBV7-6	TRBD2	ASSSLLAGVEDTQY
TRBJ2-1	TRBV4-2	NA	ASSLPGEGHGEQF
TRBJ2-5	TRBV4-3	TRBD2	ASSQGTSGSSGETQY
TRBJ1-3	TRBV10-3	NA	AISDPLARGGNTIY
TRBJ2-5	TRBV5-1	NA	ASSLRYPDTETQY
TRBJ2-5	TRBV7-8	NA	ASSLIRERGETQY
TRBJ2-2	TRBV6-4	NA	ASSEEGDTGELF
TRBJ1-4	TRBV9	NA	ASRGRDEKLF
TRBJ2-3	TRBV18	TRBD2	ASSPPGLAGVLDTQY
TRBJ2-1	TRBV4-3	TRBD2	ASSQGVASGTKAYNEQF
TRBJ2-7	TRBV9	TRBD2	ASSAKILAAHSYEQY
TRBJ2-7	TRBV27	NA	ASSFPERPQEQY
TRBJ2-3	TRBV7-9	NA	ASTQGTDTQY
TRBJ2-1	TRBV28	NA	ASDNRLGITYNEQF
TRBJ2-7	TRBV5-1	TRBD1	ASSLLAGGNEQY
TRBJ2-2	TRBV7-2	TRBD2	ASSLMGLAGGPGELF
TRBJ1-2	TRBV28	NA	ASSLYQRQDHT
TRBJ2-7	TRBV27	TRBD1	ASSSDRGDEQY
TRBJ2-5	TRBV6-5	NA	ASSFGGRHQETQY
TRBJ2-1	TRBV4-1	TRBD2	ASSHAGGYNEQF
TRBJ2-7	TRBV4-1	TRBD2	ASSHTLAGSSYEQY
TRBJ2-7	TRBV7-9	NA	ASSGTLPYEQY
TRBJ2-3	TRBV9	NA	ASSVEEGDDTDTQY
TRBJ1-2	TRBV28	TRBD1	ASSFGRGNDGYT
TRBJ1-1	TRBV19	NA	ASSMSRDKAF
TRBJ2-7	TRBV4-3	TRBD2	ASSQGLAGEYEQY
TRBJ1-2	TRBV5-8	NA	ASSSPGHRSGGYT
TRBJ1-1	TRBV19	NA	ASSIGDVNTEAF
TRBJ2-7	TRBV10-2	NA	ASSESGITYEQY
TRBJ2-3	TRBV27	NA	ASSLSFLPNTDTQY
TRBJ1-2	TRBV4-1	NA	ASSPRGQYGYT
TRBJ1-1	TRBV7-7	NA	ASSLSKNTEAF
TRBJ2-4	TRBV6-6	TRBD1	ASIEGVGTGANIQY
TRBJ1-2	TRBV2	NA	ASSDGRDGYGYT
TRBJ2-2	TRBV7-3	TRBD1	ASSLSGTANTGELF